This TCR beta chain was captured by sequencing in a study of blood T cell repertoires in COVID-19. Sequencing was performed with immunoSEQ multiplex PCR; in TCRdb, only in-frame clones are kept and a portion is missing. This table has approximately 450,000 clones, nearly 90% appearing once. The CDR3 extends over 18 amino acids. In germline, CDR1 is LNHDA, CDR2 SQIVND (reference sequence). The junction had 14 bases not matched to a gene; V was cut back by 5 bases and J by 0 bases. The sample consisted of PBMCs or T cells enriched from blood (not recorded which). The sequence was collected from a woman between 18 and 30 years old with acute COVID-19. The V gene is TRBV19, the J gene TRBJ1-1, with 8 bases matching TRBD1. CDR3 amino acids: CASSDSRGQVLMNTEAFF. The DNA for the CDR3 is TGTGCCAGTAGTGATAGCAGGGGACAGGTTCTGATGAACACTGAAGCTTTCTTT.